This T cell receptor beta chain is drawn from a study of untreated major depressive disorder. Each donor gave about 30 ml of EDTA blood. The assay was immunoSEQ multiplex PCR, and TCRdb's table has in-frame clones only and misses some. The table records 20,000 or so clones, about 84% of them present only once. For this clone: Its cognate antigen is unknown.

The CDR3 is 13 amino acids. CDR1 and CDR2 (germline): MGHRA, YSYEKL. Deletions cut 5 bases from V and 3 bases from J, with 11 bases between. Findings and limits, study-wide: Generalizability is limited by the comparatively small study sample.

The gene calls are TRBV4-1 and TRBJ2-7; TRBD1 might be the D (6 bases). Material: CD4+ T cells from PBMCs. The sequence was obtained from a woman aged 30 to 39 in good health. CDR3 residues: CASSKGTNYEQYF. In nucleotides, the CDR3 is TGCGCCAGCAGCAAGGGGACAAACTACGAGCAGTACTTC.